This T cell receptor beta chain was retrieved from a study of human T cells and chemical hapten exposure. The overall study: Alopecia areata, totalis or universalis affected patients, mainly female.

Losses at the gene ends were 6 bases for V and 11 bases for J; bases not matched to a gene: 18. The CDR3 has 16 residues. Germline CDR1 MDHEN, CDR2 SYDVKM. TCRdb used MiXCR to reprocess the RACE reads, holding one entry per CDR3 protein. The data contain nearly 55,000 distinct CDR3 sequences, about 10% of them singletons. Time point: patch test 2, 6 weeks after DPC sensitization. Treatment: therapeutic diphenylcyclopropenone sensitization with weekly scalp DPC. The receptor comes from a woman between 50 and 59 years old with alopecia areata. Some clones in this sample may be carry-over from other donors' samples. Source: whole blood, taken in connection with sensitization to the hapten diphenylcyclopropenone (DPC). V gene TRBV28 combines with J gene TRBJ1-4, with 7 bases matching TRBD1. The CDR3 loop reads CASSPHTGAPAGKLFF. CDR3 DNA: TGTGCCAGCAGCCCCCATACAGGGGCCCCTGCGGGGAAACTGTTTTTT.